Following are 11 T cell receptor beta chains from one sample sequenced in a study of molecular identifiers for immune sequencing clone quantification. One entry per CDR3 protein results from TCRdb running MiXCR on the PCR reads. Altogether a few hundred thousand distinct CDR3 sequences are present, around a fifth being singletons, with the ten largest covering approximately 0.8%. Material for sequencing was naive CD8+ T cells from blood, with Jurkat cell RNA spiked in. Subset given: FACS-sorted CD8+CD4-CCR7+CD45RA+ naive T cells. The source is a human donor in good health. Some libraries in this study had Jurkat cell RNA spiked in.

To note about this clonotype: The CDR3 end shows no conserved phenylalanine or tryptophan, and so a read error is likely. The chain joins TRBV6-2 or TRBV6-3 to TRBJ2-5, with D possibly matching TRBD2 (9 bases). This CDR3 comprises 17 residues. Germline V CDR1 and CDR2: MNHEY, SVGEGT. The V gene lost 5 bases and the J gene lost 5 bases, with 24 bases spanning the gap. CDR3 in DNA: TGTGCCAGCAGTCCCCAGGGGGCCCTAGCGGGAATGGAGACCCAGTACTAC. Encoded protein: CASSPQGALAGMETQYY.

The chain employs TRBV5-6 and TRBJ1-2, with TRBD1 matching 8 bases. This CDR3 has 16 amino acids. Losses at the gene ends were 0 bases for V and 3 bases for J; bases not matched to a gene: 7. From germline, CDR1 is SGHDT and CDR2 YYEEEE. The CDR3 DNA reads TGTGCCAGCAGCTTGGCGGACAGGGTTTTTTACTATGGCTACACCTTC. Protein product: CASSLADRVFYYGYTF.

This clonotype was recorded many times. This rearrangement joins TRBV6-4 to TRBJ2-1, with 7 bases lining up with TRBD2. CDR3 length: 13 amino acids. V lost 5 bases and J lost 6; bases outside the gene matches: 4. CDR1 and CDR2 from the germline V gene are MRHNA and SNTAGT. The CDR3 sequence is CASSPGLGNEQFF. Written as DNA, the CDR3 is TGTGCCAGCAGTCCCGGACTAGGCAATGAGCAGTTCTTC.

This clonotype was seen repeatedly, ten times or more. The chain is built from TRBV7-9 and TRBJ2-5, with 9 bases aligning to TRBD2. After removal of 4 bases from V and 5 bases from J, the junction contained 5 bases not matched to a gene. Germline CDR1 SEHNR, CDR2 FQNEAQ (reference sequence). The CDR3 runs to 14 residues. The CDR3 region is CASSSGTSSETQYF. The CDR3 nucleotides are TGTGCCAGCAGCTCTGGGACTAGCAGTGAGACCCAGTACTTC.

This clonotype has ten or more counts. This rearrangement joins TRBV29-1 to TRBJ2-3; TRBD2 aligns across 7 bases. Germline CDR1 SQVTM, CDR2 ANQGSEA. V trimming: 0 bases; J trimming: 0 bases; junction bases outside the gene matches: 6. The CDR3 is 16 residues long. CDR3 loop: CSVEDGTGGSTDTQYF. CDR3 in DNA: TGCAGCGTTGAAGATGGGACGGGAGGTAGCACAGATACGCAGTATTTT.

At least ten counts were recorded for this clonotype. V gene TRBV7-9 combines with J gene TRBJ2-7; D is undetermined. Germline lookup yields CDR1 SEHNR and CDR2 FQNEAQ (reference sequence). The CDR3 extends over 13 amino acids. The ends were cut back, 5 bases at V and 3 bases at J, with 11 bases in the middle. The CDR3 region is CASSPDLRYEQYF. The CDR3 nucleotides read TGTGCCAGCAGCCCCGACCTACGCTACGAGCAGTACTTC. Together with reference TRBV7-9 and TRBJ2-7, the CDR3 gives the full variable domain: DTGVSQNPRHKITKRGQNVTFRCDPISEHNRLYWYRQTLGQGPEFLTYFQNEAQLEKSRLLSDRFSAERPKGSFSTLEIQRTEQGDSAMYLCASSPDLRYEQYFGPGTRLTVT.

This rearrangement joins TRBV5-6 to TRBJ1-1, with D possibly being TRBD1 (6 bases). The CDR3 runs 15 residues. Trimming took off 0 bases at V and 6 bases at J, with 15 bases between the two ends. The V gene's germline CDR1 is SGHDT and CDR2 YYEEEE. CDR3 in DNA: TGTGCCAGCAGCTTGGCTCGTAGGGGGGGAGCTGAAGCTTTCTTT. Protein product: CASSLARRGGAEAFF.

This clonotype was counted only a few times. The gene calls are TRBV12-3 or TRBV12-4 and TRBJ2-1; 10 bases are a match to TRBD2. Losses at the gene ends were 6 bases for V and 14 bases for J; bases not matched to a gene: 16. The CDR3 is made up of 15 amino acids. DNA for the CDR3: TGTGCCAGCAGCCCAAAGGTGGTAGCGGGGGGAGAGAAGTTCTTC. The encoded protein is CASSPKVVAGGEKFF.

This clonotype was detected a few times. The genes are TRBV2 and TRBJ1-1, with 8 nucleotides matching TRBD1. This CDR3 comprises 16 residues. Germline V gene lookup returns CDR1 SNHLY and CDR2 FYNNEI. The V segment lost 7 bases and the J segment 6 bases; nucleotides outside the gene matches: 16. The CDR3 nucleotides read TGTGCCAGCAATCCCGGCAGGGGGCCAATGGAATCTGAAGCTTTCTTT. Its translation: CASNPGRGPMESEAFF.

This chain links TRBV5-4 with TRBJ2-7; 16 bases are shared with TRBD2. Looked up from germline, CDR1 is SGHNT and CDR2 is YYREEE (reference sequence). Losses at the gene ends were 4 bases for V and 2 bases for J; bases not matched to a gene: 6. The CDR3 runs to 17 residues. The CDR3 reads CASSRQGLAGGPYEQYF. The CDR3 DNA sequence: TGTGCCAGCAGCCGACAGGGACTAGCGGGAGGGCCCTACGAGCAGTACTTC.

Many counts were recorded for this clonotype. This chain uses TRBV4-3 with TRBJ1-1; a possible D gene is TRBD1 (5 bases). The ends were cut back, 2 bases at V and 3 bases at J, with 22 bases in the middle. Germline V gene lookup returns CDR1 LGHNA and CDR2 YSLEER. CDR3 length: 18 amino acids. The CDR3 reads CASSQRVVGRGVDTEAFF. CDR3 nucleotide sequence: TGCGCCAGCAGCCAAAGGGTCGTAGGGCGGGGGGTGGACACTGAAGCTTTCTTT.